The T cell receptor beta chain under discussion was sequenced for a study of cytomegalovirus exposure and HLA in healthy donors. Whole-study results and caveats: Most TCR sequences proved rare, with some public TCRs found in many donors. In vitro confirmation showed three CMV-associated chains to be CMV antigen specific. It was found in a later analysis that first-cohort TCR clusters tended to co-occur in the approximately 120 validation repertoires.

CDR3 length: 14 residues. The germline CDR1 and CDR2 sequences are LNHDA and SQIVND (reference sequence). V lost 4 bases, J lost 3 bases, and 12 bases lay in between. Only in-frame clones appear in the TCRdb table, and some are missing; sequencing was by immunoSEQ multiplex PCR. The table includes 150,000 to 180,000 clones, 86% detected once. Details on this clone: Its antigen is currently unknown.

This clonotype was sampled from a human donor in good health. The gene calls are TRBV19 and TRBJ2-5; perhaps TRBD1 as D (6 bases). Sequenced material: PBMCs. CDR3 sequence: CASSRGHNKETQYF. In DNA, the CDR3 is TGTGCCAGTAGTAGGGGACATAATAAAGAGACCCAGTACTTC.